This T cell receptor (beta chain) was captured by sequencing in a study of identical twins (TCRdb year 2016). About the study as a whole: To test whether fetal clonotypes persist, the study used deep sequencing on TCR alpha and beta repertoires from monozygotic twins, unrelated adults of various ages, and cord blood. To rule out contamination, the twin experiments were replicated at different times with different library preparation protocols. The study at large found these results: Compared with coincidental sharing between unrelated individuals, an excess of low generation-probability sequences was observed among out-of-frame TCR alpha sequences shared between twins. Because the same donors could not be followed over many years, the conclusions relied on cross-sectional statistical analysis. In monozygotic twins, recombination models systematically underestimated out-of-frame TCR alpha sharing, but the models matched the sharing seen between unrelated individuals. Abundant cord blood beta clonotypes had fewer insertions, young adult naive repertoires showed a similar but weaker trend, and memory repertoires showed no such trend. Zero-insertion analyses could be partly confounded by invariant T cells such as MAIT and iNKT, though diverse VJ usage argued against such confounding for most clonotypes. The excess sharing between twins in beta out-of-frame sequences was weaker because fewer shared sequences reduced the signal-to-noise ratio.

From the germline V gene, CDR1 is SGHDN and CDR2 is FVKESK. The V and J ends are trimmed by 2 bases and 3 bases, leaving 8 bases between them. Reading from cysteine to phenylalanine, the CDR3 counts 14 amino acids. Of all the DNA, just the CDR3 is kept, 42 bases in frame from base 1. Libraries were built with 5' RACE. Sequencing was performed on an Illumina HiSeq 2000. A universal primer binding site was added through template switching, and the final cDNA carried a unique molecular identifier so that TCR cDNA molecules could be counted accurately. Specific primers in the conserved constant-segment region were used to synthesize first-strand cDNA for the TCR alpha and beta chains. To control for contamination, each cDNA library was double barcoded with a SMART-Mk sample barcode plus Illumina barcodes. TruSeq adapter sequences and Illumina sample barcodes were added in two successive PCR steps. TCR alpha and beta cDNA libraries were sequenced on the Illumina HiSeq platform with custom primers. The authors' pipeline ran thus. MiGEC processed the raw reads to extract unique molecular identifiers, while MiXCR was used to determine the CDR3 positions. Recombination models were inferred per individual with the repgenHMM and IGoR tools using an EM algorithm. The analysis of shared clonotypes was done with the tcR package in R, with sharing normalized by the product of cloneset sizes. To study raw recombination without the effects of thymic and clonal selection, out-of-frame nonproductive sequences were analyzed. The public sequencing data were trimmed at Q25 with fastp and processed into clonotypes with MiXCR by TCRdb, which kept only in-frame beta chains. CDR3 protein sequences are deduplicated, and each keeps its most common genes and DNA. The V and J calls were not made by the authors but by TCRdb's processing. This sample has 690,000 or so distinct CDR3 sequences in its table, and roughly 6% of those were observed once. Of the sample, 1.5% to 2% is held by the ten largest clones.

Only healthy Caucasian donors were included. The study also sequenced three unrelated non-twin adults: a male aged 18 to 29, a male aged 50 to 60 and a female aged 50 to 60. Miltenyi CD45RO+ enrichment and human naive T-cell isolation kits were used to isolate memory (CD45RO+) and naive T cells from PBMC. A remark on this clonotype: Its antigen remains unidentified. No quality values exist for individual bases; no much larger clone is one base distant.

The sample taken for sequencing was naive T cells sorted from blood. The label giving this sample's cell subset or site can be read as: cells isolated with a human naive T-cell isolation kit. This TCR was sampled from a young man in good health. This chain is built from TRBV14 and TRBJ2-4, with no confident D gene call. DNA sequence: TGTGCCAGCAGCCAATCAGTTGTCAAAAACATTCAGTACTTC. This gives the protein CASSQSVVKNIQYF.